This T cell receptor beta chain was profiled in a study of somatic mutations in cytotoxic T cells in rheumatoid arthritis. Study context: In some cases, T-cell populations stained with V beta antibodies were flow-sorted at nearly 100% purity, and these included V beta1+ cells sequenced for TCRB.

Profiling relied on immunoSEQ multiplex PCR, and the TCRdb table lists in-frame clones only, not all of them. The profile shows some 25,000 clones, 74% of them singletons. The CDR3 extends over 15 amino acids. The germline V gene encodes CDR1 MNHEY and CDR2 SMNVEV (reference sequence). Trimming pared 4 bases from V and 0 bases from J, leaving 10 bases between. Whole-study results and caveats: A single CD8+ clone exceeded 20% of CD8+ cells in 8 of 65 patients. In rheumatoid arthritis patients, unlike healthy controls, CD8+ clonality rose with age.

With regard to this clone: Its target is not known.

The chain uses TRBV27 and TRBJ1-3, with TRBD1 as a possible D gene (5 bases). Source material: CD8+ T cells sorted from blood. This TCR was sampled from a woman aged 18-30 years in good health. CDR3 in DNA: TGTGCCAGCAGTTCCCGACAGTCCTCTGGAAACACCATATATTTT. Translating gives CASSSRQSSGNTIYF.